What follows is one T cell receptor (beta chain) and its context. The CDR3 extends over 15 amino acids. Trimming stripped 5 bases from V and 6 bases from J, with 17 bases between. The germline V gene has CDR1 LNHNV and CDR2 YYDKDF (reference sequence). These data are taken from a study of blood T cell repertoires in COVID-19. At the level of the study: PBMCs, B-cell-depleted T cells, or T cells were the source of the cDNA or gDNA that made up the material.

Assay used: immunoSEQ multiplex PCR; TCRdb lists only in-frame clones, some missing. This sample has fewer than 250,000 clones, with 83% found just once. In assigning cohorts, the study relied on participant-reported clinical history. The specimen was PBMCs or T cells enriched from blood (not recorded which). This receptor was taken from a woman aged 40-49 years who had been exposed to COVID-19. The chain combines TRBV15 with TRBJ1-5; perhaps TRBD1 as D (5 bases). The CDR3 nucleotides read TGTGCCACCAGCCCCGGGGCCCGGGGGAGTCAGCCCCAGCATTTT. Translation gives CATSPGARGSQPQHF.